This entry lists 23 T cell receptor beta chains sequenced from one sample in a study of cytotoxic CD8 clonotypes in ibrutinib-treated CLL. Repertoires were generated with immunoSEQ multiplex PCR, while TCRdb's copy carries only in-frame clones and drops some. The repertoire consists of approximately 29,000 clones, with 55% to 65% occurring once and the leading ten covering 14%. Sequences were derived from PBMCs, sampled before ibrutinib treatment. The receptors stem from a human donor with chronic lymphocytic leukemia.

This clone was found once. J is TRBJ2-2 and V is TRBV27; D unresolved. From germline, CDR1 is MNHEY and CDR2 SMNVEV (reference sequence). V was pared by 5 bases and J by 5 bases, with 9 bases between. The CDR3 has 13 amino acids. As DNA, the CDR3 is TGTGCCAGCAGTACCAGACCGACCGGGGAGCTGTTTTTT. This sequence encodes CASSTRPTGELFF.

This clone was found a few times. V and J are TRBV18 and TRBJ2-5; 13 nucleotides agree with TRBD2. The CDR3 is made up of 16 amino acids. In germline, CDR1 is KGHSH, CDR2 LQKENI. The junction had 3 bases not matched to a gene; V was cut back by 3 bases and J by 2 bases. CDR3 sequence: CASSPRTSGRQETQYF. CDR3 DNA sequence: TGTGCCAGCTCACCGCGGACTAGCGGGAGACAAGAGACCCAGTACTTC.

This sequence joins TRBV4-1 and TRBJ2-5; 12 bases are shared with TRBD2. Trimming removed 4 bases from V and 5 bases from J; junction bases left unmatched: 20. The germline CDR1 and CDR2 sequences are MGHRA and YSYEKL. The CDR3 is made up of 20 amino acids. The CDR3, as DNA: TGCGCCAGCAGCCCCCCATCGGTTTGGACTAGCGGGGTTGCGCGGGAGACCCAGTACTTC. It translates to CASSPPSVWTSGVARETQYF.

CDR3 DNA: TGCGCCAGCAGCCCGGGACTAGTGCTCGGTGAGACCCAGTACTTC. Its translation: CASSPGLVLGETQYF. This sequence joins TRBV5-1 and TRBJ2-5; TRBD2 matches 8 bases. The germline CDR1 and CDR2 sequences are SGHRS and YFSETQ. Trimming cost V 4 bases and J 5 bases; bases outside gene matches: 10. The CDR3 runs to 15 residues. Using reference TRBV5-1 and TRBJ2-5 for the parts outside the CDR3, the full variable domain is KAGVTQTPRYLIKTRGQQVTLSCSPISGHRSVSWYQQTPGQGLQFLFEYFSETQRNKGNFPGRFSGRQFSNSRSEMNVSTLELGDSALYLCASSPGLVLGETQYFGPGTRLLVL.

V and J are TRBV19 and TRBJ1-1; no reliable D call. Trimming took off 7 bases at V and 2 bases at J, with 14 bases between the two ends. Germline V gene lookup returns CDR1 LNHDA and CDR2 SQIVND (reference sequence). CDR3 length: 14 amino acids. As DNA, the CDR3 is TGTGCCAGTACCCCCAGGCGGGATAACACTGAAGCTTTCTTT. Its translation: CASTPRRDNTEAFF. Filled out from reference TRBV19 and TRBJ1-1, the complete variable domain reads DGGITQSPKYLFRKEGQNVTLSCEQNLNHDAMYWYRQDPGQGLRLIYYSQIVNDFQKGDIAEGYSVSREKKESFPLTVTSAQKNPTAFYLCASTPRRDNTEAFFGQGTRLTVV.

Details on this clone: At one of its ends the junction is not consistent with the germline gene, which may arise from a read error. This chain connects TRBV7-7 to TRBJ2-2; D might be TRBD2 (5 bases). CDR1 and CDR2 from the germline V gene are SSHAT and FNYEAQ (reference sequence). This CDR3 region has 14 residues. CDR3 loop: CASSLASNTGELFF. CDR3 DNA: TGTGCTAGCAGCTTAGCGTCTAACACCGGGGAGCTGTTTTTT.

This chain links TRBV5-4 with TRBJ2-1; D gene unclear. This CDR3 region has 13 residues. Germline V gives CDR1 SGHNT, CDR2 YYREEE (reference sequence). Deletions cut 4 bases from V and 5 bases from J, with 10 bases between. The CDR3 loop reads CASSPGSDNEQFF. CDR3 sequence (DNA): TGTGCCAGCAGCCCCGGTTCGGACAATGAGCAGTTCTTC. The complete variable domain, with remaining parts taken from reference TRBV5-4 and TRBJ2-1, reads ETGVTQSPTHLIKTRGQQVTLRCSSQSGHNTVSWYQQALGQGPQFIFQYYREEENGRGNFPPRFSGLQFPNYSSELNVNALELDDSALYLCASSPGSDNEQFFGPGTRLTVL.

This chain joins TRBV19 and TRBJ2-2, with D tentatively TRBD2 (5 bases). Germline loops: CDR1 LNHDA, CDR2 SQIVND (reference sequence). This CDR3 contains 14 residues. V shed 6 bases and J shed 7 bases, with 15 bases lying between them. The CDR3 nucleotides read TGTGCCAGTAGCATCGTCCTAGCATTCGGGGAGCTGTTTTTT. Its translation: CASSIVLAFGELFF.

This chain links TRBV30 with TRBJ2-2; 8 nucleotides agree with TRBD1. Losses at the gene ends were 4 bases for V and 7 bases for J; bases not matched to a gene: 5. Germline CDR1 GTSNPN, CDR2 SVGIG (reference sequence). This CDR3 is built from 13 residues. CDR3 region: CAWNPGGFGELFF. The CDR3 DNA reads TGTGCCTGGAACCCAGGGGGCTTCGGGGAGCTGTTTTTT.

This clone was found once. Written as DNA, the CDR3 is TGCGCCAGTCGTAGCGGCTCTAGCACAGATACGCAGTATTTT. This codes for CASRSGSSTDTQYF. The rearrangement links TRBV5-1 to TRBJ2-3, with D possibly being TRBD2 (6 bases). Germline CDR1 and CDR2: SGHRS and YFSETQ. Trimming shortened V by 8 bases and J by 0 bases, and 13 bases separated the two germline ends. The CDR3 totals 14 residues.

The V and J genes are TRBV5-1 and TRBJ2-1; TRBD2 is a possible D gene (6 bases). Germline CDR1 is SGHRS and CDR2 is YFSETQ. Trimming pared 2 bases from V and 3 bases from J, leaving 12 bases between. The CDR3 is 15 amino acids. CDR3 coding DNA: TGCGCCAGCAGCTTACTTGGCGGGGTCTACAATGAGCAGTTCTTC. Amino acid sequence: CASSLLGGVYNEQFF. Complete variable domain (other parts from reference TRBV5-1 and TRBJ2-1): KAGVTQTPRYLIKTRGQQVTLSCSPISGHRSVSWYQQTPGQGLQFLFEYFSETQRNKGNFPGRFSGRQFSNSRSEMNVSTLELGDSALYLCASSLLGGVYNEQFFGPGTRLTVL.

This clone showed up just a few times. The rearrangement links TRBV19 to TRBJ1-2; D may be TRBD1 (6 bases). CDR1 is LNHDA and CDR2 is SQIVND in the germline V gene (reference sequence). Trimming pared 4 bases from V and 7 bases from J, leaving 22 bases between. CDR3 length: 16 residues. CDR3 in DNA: TGTGCCAGTAGTACCGCGACCGGCAGGGGAAGGGGTGGCTACACCTTC. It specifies CASSTATGRGRGGYTF.

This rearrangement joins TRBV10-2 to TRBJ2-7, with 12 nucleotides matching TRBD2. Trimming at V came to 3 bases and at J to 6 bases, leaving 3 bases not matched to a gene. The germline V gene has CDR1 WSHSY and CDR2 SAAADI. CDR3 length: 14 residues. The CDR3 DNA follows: TGCGCCAGCAGTGATTTGGGACTAGCGGGCGAGCAGTACTTC. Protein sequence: CASSDLGLAGEQYF.

CDR3 in DNA: TGTGCCAGCAGCCGACGGACTAGTCAAAGGGAGACCCAGTACTTC. Its protein is CASSRRTSQRETQYF. The chain joins TRBV11-2 to TRBJ2-5, with 7 bases that match TRBD2. The CDR3 totals 15 residues. J lost 5 bases, V lost 5 bases, and 11 bases had no gene match. Germline CDR1 and CDR2: SGHAT and FQNNGV.

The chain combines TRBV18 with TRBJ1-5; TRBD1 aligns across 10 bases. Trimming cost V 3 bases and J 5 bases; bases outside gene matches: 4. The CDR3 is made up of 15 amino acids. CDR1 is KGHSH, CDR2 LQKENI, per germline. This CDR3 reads CASSPFGQGDQPQHF. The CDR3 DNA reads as TGTGCCAGCTCACCGTTCGGACAGGGGGATCAGCCCCAGCATTTT.

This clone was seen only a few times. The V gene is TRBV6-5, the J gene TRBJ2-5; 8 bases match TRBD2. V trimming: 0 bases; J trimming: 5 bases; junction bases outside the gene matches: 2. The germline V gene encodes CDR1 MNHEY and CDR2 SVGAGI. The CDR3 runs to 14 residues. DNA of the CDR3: TGTGCCAGCAGTTACTCCGGGGGGGCGGAGACCCAGTACTTC. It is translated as CASSYSGGAETQYF.

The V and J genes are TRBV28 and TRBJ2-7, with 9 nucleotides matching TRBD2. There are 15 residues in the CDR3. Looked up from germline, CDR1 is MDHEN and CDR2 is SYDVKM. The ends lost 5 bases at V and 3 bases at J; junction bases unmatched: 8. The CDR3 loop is CASSGSLAGDYEQYF. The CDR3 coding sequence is TGTGCCAGCAGTGGTAGTTTAGCGGGAGACTACGAGCAGTACTTC.

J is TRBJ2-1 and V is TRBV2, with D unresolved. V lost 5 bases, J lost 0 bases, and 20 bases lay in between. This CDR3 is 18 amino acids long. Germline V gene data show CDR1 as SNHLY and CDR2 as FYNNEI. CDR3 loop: CASSRSEAQASSYNEQFF. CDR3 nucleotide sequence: TGTGCCAGCAGTAGATCCGAAGCCCAGGCAAGCTCCTACAATGAGCAGTTCTTC.

CDR3 in DNA: TGTGCCAGCAGTTCCCGACAGGGTAGCACAGATACGCAGTATTTT. It codes for CASSSRQGSTDTQYF. The rearrangement uses TRBV6-5 and TRBJ2-3; 7 bases are a match to TRBD1. V dropped 4 bases and J dropped 0; count of bases not matched to a gene: 4. The CDR3 is 15 residues long. The germline gives CDR1 MNHEY, CDR2 SVGAGI.

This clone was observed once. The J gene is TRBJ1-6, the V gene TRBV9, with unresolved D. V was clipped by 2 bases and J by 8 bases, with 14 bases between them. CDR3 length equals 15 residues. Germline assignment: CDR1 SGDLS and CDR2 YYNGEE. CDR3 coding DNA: TGTGCCAGCAGCGTCGCAGGAACTTTAGATTCACCCCTCCACTTT. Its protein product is CASSVAGTLDSPLHF.

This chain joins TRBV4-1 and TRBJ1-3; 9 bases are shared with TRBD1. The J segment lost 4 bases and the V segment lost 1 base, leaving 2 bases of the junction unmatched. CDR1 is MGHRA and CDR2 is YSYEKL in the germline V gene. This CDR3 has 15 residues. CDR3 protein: CASSQGTGEGNTIYF. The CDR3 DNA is TGCGCCAGCAGCCAAGGGACAGGGGAAGGAAACACCATATATTTT.

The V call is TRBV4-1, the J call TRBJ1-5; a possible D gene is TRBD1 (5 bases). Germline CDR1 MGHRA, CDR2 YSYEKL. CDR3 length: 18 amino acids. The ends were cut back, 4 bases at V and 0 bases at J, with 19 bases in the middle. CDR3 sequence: CASSPRDGRMYSNQPQHF. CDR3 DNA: TGCGCCAGCAGCCCCCGGGACGGGCGGATGTATAGCAATCAGCCCCAGCATTTT.

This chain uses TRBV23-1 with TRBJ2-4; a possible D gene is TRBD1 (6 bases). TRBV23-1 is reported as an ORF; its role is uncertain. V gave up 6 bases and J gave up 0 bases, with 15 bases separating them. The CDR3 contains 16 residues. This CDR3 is CASREGQPLAKNIQYF. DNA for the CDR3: TGCGCCAGCAGGGAAGGACAGCCCCTAGCCAAAAACATTCAGTACTTC.